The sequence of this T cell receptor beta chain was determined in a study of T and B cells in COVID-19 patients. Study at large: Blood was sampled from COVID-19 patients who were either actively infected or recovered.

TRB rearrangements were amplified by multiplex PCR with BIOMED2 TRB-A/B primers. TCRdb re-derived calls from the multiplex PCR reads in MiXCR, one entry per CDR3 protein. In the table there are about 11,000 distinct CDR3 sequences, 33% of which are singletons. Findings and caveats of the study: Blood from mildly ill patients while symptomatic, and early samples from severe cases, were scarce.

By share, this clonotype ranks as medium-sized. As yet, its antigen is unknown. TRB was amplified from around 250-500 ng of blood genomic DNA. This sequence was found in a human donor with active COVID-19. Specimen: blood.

The CDR3 coding sequence is TGTGCCAGTTCCCTTTCAGGACAGGGAAAGTACGAGCAGTACTTC. Residues: CASSLSGQGKYEQYF. The J gene is TRBJ2-7, the V gene TRBV19, with TRBD1 matching 8 bases. V shed 8 bases, J shed 4 bases, and the junction held 13 bases outside the gene matches. Germline values: CDR1 LNHDA, CDR2 SQIVND (reference sequence). The CDR3 sequence is 15 residues long.